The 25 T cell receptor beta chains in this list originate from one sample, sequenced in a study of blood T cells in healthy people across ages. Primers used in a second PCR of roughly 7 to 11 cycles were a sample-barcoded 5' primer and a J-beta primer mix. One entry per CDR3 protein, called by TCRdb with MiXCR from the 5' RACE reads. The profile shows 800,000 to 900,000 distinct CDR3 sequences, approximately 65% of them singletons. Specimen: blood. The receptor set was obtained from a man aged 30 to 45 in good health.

Here the CDR3 reads CASSQGGTHSKRQYF. The CDR3 DNA reads as TGTGCCAGCAGCCAAGGGGGGACCCATAGCAAGAGGCAGTATTTT. The chain is built from TRBV14 and TRBJ2-3, with D tentatively TRBD1 or TRBD2 (5 bases each). The germline CDR1 and CDR2 sequences are SGHDN and FVKESK. V was cut by 1 base and J by 11 bases, with 19 bases left in between. The CDR3 loop spans 15 amino acids.

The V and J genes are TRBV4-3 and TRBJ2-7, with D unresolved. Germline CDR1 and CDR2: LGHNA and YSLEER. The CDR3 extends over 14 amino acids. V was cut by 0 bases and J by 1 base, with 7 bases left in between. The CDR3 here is CASSQDLISYEQYF. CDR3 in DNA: TGCGCCAGCAGCCAAGATCTCATTTCCTACGAGCAGTACTTC.

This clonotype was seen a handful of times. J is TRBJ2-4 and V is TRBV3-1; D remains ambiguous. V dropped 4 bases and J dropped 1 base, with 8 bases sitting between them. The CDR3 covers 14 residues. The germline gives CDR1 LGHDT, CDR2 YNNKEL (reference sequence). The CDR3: CASSPQVAKNIQYF. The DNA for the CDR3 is TGTGCCAGCAGCCCTCAGGTGGCCAAAAACATTCAGTACTTC. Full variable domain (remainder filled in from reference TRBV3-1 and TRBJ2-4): DTAVSQTPKYLVTQMGNDKSIKCEQNLGHDTMYWYKQDSKKFLKIMFSYNNKELIINETVPNRFSPKSPDKAHLNLHINSLELGDSAVYFCASSPQVAKNIQYFGAGTRLSVL.

CDR3 loop: CASSCAGTGELFF. The CDR3 DNA is TGCGCCAGCAGCTGTGCGGGCACCGGGGAGCTGTTTTTT. The V call is TRBV5-1, the J call TRBJ2-2; a weak D match, TRBD2 (5 bases). V was clipped by 3 bases and J by 4 bases, with 7 bases between them. The CDR3 spans 13 residues. The germline CDR1 and CDR2 sequences are SGHRS and YFSETQ.

The chain's CDR3 is CASNFGQGFSSYEQYF. The CDR3 region has the DNA TGTGCCAGCAACTTCGGACAGGGGTTTAGCTCCTACGAGCAGTACTTC. V is TRBV28 and J is TRBJ2-7, with 9 bases aligning to TRBD1. The CDR3 covers 16 residues. Germline V gene sequence: CDR1 MDHEN, CDR2 SYDVKM. Trimming at V came to 7 bases and at J to 0 bases, leaving 10 bases not matched to a gene.

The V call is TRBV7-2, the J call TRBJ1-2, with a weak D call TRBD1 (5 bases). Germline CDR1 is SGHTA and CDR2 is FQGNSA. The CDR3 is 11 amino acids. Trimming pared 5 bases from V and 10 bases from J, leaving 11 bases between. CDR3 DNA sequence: TGTGCCAGCAGCCTCGTGGGGCCCTACACCTTC. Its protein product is CASSLVGPYTF.

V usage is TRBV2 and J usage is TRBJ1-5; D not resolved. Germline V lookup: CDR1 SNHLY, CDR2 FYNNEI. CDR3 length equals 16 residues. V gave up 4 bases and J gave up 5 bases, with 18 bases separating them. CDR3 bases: TGTGCCAGCAGTGTCGACGGCAGAAACCTCGATCAGCCCCAGCATTTT. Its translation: CASSVDGRNLDQPQHF.

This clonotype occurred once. The CDR3 region is CASTLGNRNSPLHF. CDR3 in DNA: TGTGCCAGCACCCTAGGGAACCGAAATTCACCCCTCCACTTT. The rearrangement links TRBV6-2 or TRBV6-3 to TRBJ1-6; D remains ambiguous. This CDR3 comprises 14 residues. The V and J ends lost 7 bases and 7 bases respectively, with 14 bases between them. The germline gives CDR1 MNHEY, CDR2 SVGEGT.

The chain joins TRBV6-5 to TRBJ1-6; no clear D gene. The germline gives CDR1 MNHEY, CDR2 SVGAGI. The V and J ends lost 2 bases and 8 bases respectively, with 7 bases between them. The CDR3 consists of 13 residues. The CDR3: CASSYGRDSPLHF. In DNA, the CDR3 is TGTGCCAGCAGTTACGGGAGGGATTCACCCCTCCACTTT.

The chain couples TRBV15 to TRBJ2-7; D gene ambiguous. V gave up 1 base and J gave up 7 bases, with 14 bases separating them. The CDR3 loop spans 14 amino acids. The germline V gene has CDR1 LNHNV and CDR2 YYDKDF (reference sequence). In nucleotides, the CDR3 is TGTGCCACCAGCAGAGCGATTGGCTACAATGAGCAGTACTTC. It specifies CATSRAIGYNEQYF.

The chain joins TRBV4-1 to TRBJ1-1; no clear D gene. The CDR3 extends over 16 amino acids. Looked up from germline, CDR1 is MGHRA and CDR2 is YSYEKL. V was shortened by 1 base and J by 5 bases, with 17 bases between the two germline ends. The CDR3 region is CASSQGLGLSGTEAFF. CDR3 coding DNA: TGCGCCAGCAGCCAAGGGCTTGGGCTCTCGGGGACTGAAGCTTTCTTT.

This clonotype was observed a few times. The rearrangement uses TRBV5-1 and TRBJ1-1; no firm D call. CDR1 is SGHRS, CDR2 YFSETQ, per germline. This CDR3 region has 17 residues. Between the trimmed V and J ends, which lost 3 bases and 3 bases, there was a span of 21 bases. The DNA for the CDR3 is TGCGCCAGCAGCTCACCCGGCACAAGGAAACGGGACACTGAAGCTTTCTTT. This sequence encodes CASSSPGTRKRDTEAFF.

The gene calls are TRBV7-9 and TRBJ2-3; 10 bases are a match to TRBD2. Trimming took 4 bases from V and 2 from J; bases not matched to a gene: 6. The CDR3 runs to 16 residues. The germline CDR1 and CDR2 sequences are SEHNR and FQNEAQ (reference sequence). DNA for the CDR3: TGTGCCAGCAGCTCGACTAGCGGGTACCCCACAGATACGCAGTATTTT. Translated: CASSSTSGYPTDTQYF.

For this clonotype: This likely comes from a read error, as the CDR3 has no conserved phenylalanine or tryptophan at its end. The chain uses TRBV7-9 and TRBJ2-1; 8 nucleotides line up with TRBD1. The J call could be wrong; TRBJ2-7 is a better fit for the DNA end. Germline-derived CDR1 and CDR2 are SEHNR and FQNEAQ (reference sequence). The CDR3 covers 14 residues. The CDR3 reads CASSFGQGVGEQYL. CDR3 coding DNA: TGTGCCAGCAGCTTCGGACAGGGAGTGGGCGAGCAGTACTTA.

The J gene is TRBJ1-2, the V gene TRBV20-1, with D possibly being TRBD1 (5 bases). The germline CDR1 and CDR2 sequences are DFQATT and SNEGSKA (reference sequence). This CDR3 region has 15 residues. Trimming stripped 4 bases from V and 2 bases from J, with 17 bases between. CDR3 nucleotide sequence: TGCAGTGCTACACTCCTGGGGGGAACGAACTATGGCTACACCTTC. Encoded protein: CSATLLGGTNYGYTF.

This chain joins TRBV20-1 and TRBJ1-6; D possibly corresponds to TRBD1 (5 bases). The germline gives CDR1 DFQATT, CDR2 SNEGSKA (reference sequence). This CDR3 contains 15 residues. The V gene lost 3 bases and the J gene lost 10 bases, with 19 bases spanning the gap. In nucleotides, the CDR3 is TGCAGTGCTAGCCGGGTTATCGGGACGGGATCACCCCTCCACTTT. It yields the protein CSASRVIGTGSPLHF.

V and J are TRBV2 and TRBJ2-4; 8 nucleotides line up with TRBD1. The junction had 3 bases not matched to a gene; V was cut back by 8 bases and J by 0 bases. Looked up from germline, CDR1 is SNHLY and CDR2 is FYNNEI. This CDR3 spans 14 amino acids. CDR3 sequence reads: CASDRGPAKNIQYF. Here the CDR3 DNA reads TGTGCCAGCGACAGGGGACCAGCCAAAAACATTCAGTACTTC.

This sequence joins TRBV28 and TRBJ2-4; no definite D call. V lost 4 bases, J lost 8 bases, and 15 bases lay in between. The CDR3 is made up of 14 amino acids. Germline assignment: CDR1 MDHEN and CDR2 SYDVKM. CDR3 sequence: CASSSPRAFDIQYF. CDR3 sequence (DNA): TGTGCCAGCAGTTCGCCACGAGCGTTTGACATTCAGTACTTC.

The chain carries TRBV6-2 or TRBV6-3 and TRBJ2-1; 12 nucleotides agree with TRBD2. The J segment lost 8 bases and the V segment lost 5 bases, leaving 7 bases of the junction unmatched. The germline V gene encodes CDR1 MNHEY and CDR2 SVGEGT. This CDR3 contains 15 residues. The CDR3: CASSLGLAGMDEQFF. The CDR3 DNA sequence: TGTGCCAGCAGTCTCGGACTAGCGGGGATGGATGAGCAGTTCTTC.

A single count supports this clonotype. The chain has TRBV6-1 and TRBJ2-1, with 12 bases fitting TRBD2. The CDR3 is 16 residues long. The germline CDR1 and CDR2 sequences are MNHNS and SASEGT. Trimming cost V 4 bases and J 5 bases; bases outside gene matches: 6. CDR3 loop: CASSGGTSGWDNEQFF. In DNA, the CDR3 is TGTGCCAGCAGTGGGGGGACTAGCGGGTGGGACAATGAGCAGTTCTTC.

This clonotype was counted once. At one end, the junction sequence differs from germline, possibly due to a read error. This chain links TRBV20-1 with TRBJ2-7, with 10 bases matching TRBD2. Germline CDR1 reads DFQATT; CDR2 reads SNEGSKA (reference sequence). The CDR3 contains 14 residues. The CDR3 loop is CSAVLAGSYYGQYF. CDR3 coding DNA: TGCAGTGCTGTACTAGCGGGGTCATACTACGGGCAGTACTTC.

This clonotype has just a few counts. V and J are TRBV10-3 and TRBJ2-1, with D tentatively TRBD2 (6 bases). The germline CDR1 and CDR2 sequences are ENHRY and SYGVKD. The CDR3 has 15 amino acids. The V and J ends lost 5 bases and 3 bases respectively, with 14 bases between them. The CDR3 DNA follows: TGTGCCATCAGTCCCGGGACTCACGGCTACAATGAGCAGTTCTTC. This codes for CAISPGTHGYNEQFF.

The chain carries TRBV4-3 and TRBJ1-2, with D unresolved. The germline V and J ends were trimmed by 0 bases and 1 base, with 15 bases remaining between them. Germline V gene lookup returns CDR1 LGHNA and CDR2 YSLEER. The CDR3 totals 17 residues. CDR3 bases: TGCGCCAGCAGCCAAGACAGGACCCCGTATGTTAACTATGGCTACACCTTC. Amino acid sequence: CASSQDRTPYVNYGYTF.

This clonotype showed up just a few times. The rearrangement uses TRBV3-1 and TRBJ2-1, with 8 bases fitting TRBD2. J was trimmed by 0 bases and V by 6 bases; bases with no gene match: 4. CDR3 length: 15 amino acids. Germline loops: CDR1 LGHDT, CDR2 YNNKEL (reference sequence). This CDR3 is CASRISGGSYNEQFF. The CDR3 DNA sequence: TGTGCCAGCAGGATCAGCGGGGGCTCCTACAATGAGCAGTTCTTC.

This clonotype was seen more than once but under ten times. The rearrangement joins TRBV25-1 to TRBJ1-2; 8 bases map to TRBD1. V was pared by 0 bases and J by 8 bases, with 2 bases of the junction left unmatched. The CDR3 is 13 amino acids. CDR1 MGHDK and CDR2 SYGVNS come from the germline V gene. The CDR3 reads CASSEYRTGGYTF. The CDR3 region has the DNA TGTGCCAGCAGTGAATATCGGACAGGGGGCTACACCTTC.